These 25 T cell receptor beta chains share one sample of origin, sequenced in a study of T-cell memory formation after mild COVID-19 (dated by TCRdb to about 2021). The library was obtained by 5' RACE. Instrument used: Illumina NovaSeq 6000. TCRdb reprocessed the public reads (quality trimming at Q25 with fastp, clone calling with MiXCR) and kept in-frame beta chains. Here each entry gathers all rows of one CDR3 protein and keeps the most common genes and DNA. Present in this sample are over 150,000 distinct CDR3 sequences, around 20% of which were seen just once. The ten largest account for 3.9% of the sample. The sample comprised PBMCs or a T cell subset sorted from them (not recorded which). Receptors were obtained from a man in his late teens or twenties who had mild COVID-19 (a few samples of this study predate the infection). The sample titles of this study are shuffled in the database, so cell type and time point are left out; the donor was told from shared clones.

CDR3 in amino acids: CASSFWADEKLFF. DNA for the CDR3: TGTGCCAGCAGCTTTTGGGCCGATGAAAAACTGTTTTTT. The chain carries TRBV7-2 and TRBJ1-4, with D uncertain. V lost 3 bases and J 6 bases, leaving 8 bases between the germline ends. Germline V CDR1 and CDR2: SGHTA, FQGNSA. The CDR3 runs to 13 residues.

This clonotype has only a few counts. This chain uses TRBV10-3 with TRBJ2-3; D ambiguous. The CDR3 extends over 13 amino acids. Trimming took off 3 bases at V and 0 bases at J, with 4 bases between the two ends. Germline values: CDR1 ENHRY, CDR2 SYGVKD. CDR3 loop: CAISDSSTDTQYF. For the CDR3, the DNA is TGTGCCATCAGTGATTCTAGCACAGATACGCAGTATTTT.

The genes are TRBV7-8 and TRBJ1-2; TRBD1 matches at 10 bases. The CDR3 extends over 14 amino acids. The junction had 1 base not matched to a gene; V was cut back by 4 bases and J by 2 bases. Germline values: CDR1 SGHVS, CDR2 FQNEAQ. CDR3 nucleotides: TGTGCCAGCAGCTGGGACAGGGGCAACTATGGCTACACCTTC. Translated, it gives CASSWDRGNYGYTF.

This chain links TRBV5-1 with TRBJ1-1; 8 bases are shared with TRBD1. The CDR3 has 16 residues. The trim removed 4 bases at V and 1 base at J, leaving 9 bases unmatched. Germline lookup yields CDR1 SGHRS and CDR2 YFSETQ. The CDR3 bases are TGCGCCAGCAGCCCAACAGGGGGATATCGGAACACTGAAGCTTTCTTT. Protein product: CASSPTGGYRNTEAFF. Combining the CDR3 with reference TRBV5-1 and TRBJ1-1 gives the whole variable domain KAGVTQTPRYLIKTRGQQVTLSCSPISGHRSVSWYQQTPGQGLQFLFEYFSETQRNKGNFPGRFSGRQFSNSRSEMNVSTLELGDSALYLCASSPTGGYRNTEAFFGQGTRLTVV.

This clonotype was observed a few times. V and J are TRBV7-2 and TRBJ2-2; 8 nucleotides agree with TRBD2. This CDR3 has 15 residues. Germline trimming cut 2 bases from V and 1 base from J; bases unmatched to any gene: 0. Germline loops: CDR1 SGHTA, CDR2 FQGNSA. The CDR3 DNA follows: TGTGCCAGCAGCTTAAGCGGGGGGAACACCGGGGAGCTGTTTTTT. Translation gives CASSLSGGNTGELFF.

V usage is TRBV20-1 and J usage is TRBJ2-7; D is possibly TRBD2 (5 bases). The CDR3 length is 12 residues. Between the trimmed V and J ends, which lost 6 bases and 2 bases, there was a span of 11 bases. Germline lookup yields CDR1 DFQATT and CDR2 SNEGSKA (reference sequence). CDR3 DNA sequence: TGCAGTGCCCATGCCGGGGCCTACGAGCAGTACTTC. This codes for CSAHAGAYEQYF.

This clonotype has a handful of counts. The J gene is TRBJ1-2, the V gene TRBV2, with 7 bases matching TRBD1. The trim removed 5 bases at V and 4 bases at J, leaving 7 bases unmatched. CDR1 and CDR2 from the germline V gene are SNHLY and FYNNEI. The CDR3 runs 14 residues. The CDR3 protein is CASSSNRGAYGYTF. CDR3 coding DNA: TGTGCCAGCAGTTCCAACAGGGGTGCCTATGGCTACACCTTC.

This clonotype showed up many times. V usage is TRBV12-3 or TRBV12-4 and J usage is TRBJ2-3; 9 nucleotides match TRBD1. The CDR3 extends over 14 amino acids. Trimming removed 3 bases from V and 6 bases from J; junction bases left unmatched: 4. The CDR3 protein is CASSFGTGSDTQYF. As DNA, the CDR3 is TGTGCCAGCAGTTTCGGGACAGGGTCGGATACGCAGTATTTT.

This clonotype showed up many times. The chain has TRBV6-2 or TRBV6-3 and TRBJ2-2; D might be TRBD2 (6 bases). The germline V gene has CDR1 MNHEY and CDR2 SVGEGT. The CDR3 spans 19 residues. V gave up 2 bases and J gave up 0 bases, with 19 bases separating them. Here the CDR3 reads CASSYRRLVPITNTGELFF. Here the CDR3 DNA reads TGTGCCAGCAGTTACCGCCGACTAGTCCCCATTACGAACACCGGGGAGCTGTTTTTT.

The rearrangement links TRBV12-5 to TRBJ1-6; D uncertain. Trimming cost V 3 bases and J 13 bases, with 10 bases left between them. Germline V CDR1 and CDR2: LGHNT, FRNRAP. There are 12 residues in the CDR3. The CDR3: CASGFPGTPLHF. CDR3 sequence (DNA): TGTGCTAGTGGTTTCCCGGGCACGCCCCTCCACTTT. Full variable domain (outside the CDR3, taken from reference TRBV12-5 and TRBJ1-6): DARVTQTPRHKVTEMGQEVTMRCQPILGHNTVFWYRQTMMQGLELLAYFRNRAPLDDSGMPKDRFSAEMPDATLATLKIQPSEPRDSAVYFCASGFPGTPLHFGNGTRLTVT.

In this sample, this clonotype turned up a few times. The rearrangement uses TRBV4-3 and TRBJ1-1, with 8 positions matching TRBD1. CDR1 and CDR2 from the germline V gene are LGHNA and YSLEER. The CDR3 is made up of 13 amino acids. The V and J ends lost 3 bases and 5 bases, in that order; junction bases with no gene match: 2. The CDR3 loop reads CASSHGQGTEAFF. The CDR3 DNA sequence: TGCGCCAGCAGCCACGGACAGGGAACTGAAGCTTTCTTT.

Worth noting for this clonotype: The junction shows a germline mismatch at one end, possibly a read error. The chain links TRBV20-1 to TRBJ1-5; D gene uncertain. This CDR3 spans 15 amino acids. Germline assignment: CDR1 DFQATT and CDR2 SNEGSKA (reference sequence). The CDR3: CSARDRDGIYQHQHF. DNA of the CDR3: TGCAGTGCTAGAGATCGAGACGGGATCTATCAGCACCAGCATTTT.

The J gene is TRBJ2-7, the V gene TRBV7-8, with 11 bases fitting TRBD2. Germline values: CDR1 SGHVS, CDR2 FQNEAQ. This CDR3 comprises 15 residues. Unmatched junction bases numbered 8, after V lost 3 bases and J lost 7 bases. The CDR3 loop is CASSFETSGIWEQYF. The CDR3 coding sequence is TGTGCCAGCAGCTTTGAGACTAGCGGGATATGGGAGCAGTACTTC.

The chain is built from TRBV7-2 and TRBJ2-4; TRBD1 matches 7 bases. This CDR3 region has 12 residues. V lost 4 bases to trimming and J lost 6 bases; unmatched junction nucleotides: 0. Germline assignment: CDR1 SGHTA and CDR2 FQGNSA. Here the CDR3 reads CASSSGGNIQYF. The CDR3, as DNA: TGTGCCAGCAGCTCAGGGGGAAACATTCAGTACTTC.

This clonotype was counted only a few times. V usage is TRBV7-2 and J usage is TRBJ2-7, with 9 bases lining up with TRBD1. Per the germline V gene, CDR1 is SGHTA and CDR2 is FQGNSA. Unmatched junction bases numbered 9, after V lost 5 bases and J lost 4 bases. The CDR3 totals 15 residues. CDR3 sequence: CASSPTGQGPYEQYF. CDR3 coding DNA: TGTGCCAGCAGCCCGACGGGACAGGGACCTTACGAGCAGTACTTC.

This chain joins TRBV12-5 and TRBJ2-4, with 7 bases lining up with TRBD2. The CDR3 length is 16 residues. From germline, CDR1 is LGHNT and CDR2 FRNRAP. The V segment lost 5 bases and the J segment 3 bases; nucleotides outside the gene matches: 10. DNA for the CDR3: TGTGCTAGTGGTCCCGCGTGGGGGGAGGGCAAAAACATTCAGTACTTC. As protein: CASGPAWGEGKNIQYF.

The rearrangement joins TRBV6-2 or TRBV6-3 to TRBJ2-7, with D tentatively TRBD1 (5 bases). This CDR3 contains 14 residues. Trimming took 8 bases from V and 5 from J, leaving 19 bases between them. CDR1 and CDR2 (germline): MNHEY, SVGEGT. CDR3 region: CASPLRQPGNEQYV. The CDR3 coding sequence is TGTGCCAGCCCCCTTAGACAGCCCGGCAACGAGCAGTACGTC.

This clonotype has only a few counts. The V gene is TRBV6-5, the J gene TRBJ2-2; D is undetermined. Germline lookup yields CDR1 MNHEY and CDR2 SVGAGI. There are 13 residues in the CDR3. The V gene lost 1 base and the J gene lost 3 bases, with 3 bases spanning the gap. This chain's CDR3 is CASSYWDTGELFF. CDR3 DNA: TGTGCCAGCAGTTACTGGGACACCGGGGAGCTGTTTTTT.

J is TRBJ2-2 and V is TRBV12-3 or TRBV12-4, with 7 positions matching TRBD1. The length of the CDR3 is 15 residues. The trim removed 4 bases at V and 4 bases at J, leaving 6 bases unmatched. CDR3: CASSSTTGSTGELFF. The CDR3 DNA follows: TGTGCCAGCAGTTCCACGACAGGGTCCACCGGGGAGCTGTTTTTT.

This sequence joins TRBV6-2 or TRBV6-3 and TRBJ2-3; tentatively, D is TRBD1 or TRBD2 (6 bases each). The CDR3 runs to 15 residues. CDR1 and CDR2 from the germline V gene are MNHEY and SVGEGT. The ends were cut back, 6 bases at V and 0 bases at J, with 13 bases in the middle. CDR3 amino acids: CASSNGGPSTDTQYF. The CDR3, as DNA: TGTGCCAGCAGCAACGGGGGCCCGAGCACAGATACGCAGTATTTT.

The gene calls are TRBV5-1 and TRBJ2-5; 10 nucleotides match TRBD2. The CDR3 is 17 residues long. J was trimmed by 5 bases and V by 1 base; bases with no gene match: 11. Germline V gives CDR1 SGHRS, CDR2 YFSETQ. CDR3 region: CASSLSAVAGGGETQYF. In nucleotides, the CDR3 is TGCGCCAGCAGCTTGTCAGCCGTAGCGGGGGGCGGTGAGACCCAGTACTTC.

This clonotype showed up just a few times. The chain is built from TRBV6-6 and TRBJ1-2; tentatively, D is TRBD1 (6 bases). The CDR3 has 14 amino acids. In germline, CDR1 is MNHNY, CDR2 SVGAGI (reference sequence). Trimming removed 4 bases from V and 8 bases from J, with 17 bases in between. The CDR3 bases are TGTGCCAGCAGTTCCTCAGACAGGCCTGGAGGCTACACCTTC. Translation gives CASSSSDRPGGYTF.

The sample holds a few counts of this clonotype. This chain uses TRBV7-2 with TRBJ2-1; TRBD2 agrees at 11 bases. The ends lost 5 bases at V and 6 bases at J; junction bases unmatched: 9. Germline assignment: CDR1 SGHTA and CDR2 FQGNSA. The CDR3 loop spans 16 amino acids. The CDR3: CASSPSLAGGRNEQFF. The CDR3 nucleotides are TGTGCCAGCAGCCCCTCGCTAGCGGGGGGACGCAATGAGCAGTTCTTC.

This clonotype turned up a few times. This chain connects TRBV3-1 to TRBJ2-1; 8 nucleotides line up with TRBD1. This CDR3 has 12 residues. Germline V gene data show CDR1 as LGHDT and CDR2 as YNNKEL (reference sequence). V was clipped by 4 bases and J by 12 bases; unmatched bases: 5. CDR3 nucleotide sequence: TGTGCCAGCAGCCCGTCAGGGGGCGGGCAGTTCTTC. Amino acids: CASSPSGGGQFF.

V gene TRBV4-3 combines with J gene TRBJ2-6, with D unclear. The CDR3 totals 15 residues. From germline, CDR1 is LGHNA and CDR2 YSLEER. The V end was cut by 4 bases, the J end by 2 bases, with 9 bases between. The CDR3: CASSRHGAGANVLTF. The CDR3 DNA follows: TGCGCCAGCAGCCGGCATGGGGCTGGGGCCAACGTCCTGACTTTC.